This T cell receptor beta chain derives from a study of blood T cell repertoires in COVID-19. Generated by immunoSEQ multiplex PCR, the TCRdb table keeps only in-frame clones and is missing some. The table records approximately 120,000 clones, roughly 91% of them present only once. CDR1 is MDHEN and CDR2 is SYDVKM in the germline V gene. CDR3 length: 14 amino acids. V was pared by 6 bases and J by 8 bases, with 17 bases between. The chain employs TRBV28 and TRBJ2-1, with D perhaps matching TRBD1 (8 bases). The sample was peripheral blood. The sequence was collected from a human donor with acute or convalescent COVID-19. The donor label of this sample is uncertain. Here the CDR3 DNA reads TGTGCCAGCAGCGGGACAGGTGGGAGGGATGAGCAGTTCTTC. Its translation: CASSGTGGRDEQFF.